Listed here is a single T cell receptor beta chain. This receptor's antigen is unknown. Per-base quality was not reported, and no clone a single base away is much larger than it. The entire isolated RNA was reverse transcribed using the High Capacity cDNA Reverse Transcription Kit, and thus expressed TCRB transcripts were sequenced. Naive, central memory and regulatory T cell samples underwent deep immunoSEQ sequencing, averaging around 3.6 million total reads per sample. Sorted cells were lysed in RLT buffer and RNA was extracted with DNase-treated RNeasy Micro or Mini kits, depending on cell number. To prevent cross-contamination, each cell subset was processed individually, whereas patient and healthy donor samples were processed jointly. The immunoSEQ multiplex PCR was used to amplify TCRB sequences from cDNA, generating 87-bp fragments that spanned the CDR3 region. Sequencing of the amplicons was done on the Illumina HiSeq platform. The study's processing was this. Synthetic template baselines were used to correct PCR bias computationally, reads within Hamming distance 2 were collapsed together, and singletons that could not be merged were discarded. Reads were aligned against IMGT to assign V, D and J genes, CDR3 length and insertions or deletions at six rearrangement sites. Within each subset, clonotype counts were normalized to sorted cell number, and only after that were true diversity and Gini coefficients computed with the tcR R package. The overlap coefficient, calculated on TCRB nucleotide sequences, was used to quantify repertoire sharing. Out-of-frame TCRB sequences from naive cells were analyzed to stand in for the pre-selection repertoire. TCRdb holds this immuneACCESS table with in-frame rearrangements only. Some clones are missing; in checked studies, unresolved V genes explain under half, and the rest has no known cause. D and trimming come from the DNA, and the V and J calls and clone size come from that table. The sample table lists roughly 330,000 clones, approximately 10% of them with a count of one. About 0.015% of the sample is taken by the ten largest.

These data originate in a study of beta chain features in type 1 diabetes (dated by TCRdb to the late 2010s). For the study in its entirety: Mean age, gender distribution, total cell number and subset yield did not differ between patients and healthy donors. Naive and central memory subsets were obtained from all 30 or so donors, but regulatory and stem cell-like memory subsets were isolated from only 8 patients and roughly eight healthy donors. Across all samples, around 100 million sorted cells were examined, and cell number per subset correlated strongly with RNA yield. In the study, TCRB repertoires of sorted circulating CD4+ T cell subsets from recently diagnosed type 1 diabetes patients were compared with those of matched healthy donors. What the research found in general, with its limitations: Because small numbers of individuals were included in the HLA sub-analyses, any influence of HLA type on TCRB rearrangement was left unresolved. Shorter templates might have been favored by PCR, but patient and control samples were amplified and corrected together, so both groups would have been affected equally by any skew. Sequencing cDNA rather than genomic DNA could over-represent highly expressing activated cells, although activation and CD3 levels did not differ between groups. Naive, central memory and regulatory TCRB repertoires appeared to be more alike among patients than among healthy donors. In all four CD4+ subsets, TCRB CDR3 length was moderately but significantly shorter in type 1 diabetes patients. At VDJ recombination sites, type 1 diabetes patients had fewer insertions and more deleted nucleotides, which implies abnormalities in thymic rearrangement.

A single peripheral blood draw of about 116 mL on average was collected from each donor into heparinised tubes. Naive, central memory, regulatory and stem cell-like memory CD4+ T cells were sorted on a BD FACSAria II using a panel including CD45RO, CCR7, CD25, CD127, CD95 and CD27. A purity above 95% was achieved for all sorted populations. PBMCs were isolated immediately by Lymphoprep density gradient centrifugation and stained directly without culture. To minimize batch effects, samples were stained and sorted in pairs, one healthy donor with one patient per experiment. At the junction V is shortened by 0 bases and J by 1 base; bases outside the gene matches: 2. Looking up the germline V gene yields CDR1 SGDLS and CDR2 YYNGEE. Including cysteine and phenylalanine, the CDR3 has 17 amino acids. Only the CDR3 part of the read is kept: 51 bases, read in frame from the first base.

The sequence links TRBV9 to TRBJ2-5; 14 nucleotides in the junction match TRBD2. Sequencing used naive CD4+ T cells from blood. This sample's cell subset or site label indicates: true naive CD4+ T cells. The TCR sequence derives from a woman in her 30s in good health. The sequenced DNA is TGTGCCAGCAGCGTAGGACTAGCGGGAGGGCCCCAAGAGACCCAGTACTTC. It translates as CASSVGLAGGPQETQYF.